This T cell receptor beta chain comes out of a study of cytomegalovirus exposure and HLA in healthy donors. Study results and caveats: Donor immune exposure was known only as CMV serostatus. CMV antigen specificity of a few CMV-associated chains was confirmed in vitro. In a later analysis, specific HLA alleles were associated with around 17,000 TCR beta sequences at a 0.05 false discovery rate.

Concerning this clone itself: Its antigen is still unknown.

This CDR3 contains 11 residues. V was trimmed by 3 bases and J by 5 bases, leaving 7 bases between them. Germline V gene sequence: CDR1 DFQATT, CDR2 SNEGSKA (reference sequence). The PCR ran on 60 Vbeta and 13 Jbeta primers. The table came from immunoSEQ multiplex PCR; TCRdb's copy has only in-frame clones and leaves some out. The sample has about 170,000 clones; roughly 85% are singletons. The origin of this receptor is a male donor in good health and CMV-seronegative. V and J are TRBV20-1 and TRBJ2-5; D is ambiguous. The specimen was PBMCs. CDR3 coding DNA: TGCAGTGCTAGTAAATTGGAGACCCAGTACTTC. Translation: CSASKLETQYF.